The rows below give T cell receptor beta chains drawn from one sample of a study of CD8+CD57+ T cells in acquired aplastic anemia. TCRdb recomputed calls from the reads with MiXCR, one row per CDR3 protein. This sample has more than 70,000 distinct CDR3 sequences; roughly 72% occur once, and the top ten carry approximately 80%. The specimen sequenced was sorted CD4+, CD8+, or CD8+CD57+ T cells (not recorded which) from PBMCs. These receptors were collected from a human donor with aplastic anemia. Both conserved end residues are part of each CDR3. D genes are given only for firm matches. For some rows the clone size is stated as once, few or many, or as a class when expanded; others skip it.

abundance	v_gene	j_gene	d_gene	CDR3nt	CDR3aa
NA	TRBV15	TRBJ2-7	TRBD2	TGTGCCACCAGTACGGCGGGAGTTGGGTCCTACGAGCAGTACTTC	CATSTAGVGSYEQYF
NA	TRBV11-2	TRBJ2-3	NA	TGCGCCAGCAGCTCTCGGGGAAGGCCCTTGGATACGCAGTATTTT	CASSSRGRPLDTQYF
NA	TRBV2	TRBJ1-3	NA	TGTGCCAGCACGCTCAGGGGCAACACCATATATTTT	CASTLRGNTIYF
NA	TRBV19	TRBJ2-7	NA	TGTGCCAGTAGACCTGACAGGACTGTCTACGAGCAGTACTTC	CASRPDRTVYEQYF
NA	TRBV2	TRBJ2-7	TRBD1	TGTGCCAGCAGAACCGGGACAGGGGACTGGCAGTACTTC	CASRTGTGDWQYF
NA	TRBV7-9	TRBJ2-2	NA	TGTGCCAGCAGTCCTGCGAACACCGGGGAGCTGTTTTTT	CASSPANTGELFF
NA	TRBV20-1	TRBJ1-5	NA	TGCAGTGCTAGAGGGGGGGCGGAATATCAGCCCCAGCATTTT	CSARGGAEYQPQHF
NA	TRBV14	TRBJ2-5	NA	TGTGCCAGCAGCCAGCTACAAGAGGCCCAGTACTTC	CASSQLQEAQYF
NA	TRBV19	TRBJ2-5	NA	TGTGCCAGTAGTACACAGAGCCACGAGACCCAGTACTTC	CASSTQSHETQYF
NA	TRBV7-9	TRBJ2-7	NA	TGTGCCAGCAGCCCGACGGTGACCTACGAGCAGTACTTC	CASSPTVTYEQYF
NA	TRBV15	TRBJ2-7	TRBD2	TGTGCCACCAGCAGAGTTAGCGGGGGGGACGAGCAGTACTTC	CATSRVSGGDEQYF
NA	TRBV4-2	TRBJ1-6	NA	TGTGCCAGCAGCCAAGGAGGGCAGGGTGGGTCCTATAATTCACCCCTCCACTTT	CASSQGGQGGSYNSPLHF
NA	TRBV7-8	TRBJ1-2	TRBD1	TGTGCCAGCAGCTCTTCGGGACAGGGGGACTATGGCTACACCTTC	CASSSSGQGDYGYTF
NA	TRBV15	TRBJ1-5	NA	TGTGCCACCAGCAGAGTTGCAGGGGATCAGCCCCAGCATTTT	CATSRVAGDQPQHF
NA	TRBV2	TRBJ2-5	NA	TGTGCCAGCACTTGGTCTCAAGAGACCCAGTACTTC	CASTWSQETQYF
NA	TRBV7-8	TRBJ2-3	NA	TGTGCCAGCAGCTTACTGATCACAGATACGCAGTATTTT	CASSLLITDTQYF
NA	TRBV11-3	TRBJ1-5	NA	TGTGCCAGCAGCCTCAGGACCGGGGACAATCAGCCCCAGCATTTT	CASSLRTGDNQPQHF
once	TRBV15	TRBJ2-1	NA	TGTGCCACCAGCAGAGACCACCACAATGAGCAGTTCTTC	CATSRDHHNEQFF
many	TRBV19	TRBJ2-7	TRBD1	TGTGCCAGTAGTATCTCAGGGGGCGAAGACGAGCAGTACTTC	CASSISGGEDEQYF
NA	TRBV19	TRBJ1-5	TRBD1	TGTGCCAGTATGGACAGGGAAAATCAGCCCCAGCATTTT	CASMDRENQPQHF
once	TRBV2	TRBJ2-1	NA	TGTGCCAGCAGTGAACTTCCCATGAATGAGCAGTTCTTC	CASSELPMNEQFF
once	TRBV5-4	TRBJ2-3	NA	TGTGCCAGCAGCTTGGTAGGCAGGGTTGCAGATACGCAGTATTTT	CASSLVGRVADTQYF
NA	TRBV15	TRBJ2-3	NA	TGTGCCACCAGCAGAGATATGGGGGCGGATACGCAGTATTTT	CATSRDMGADTQYF
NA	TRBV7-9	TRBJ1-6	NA	TGTGCCAGCAGCTTAGGGCGGAATTCACCCCACCACTTT	CASSLGRNSPHHF
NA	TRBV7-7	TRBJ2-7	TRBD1	TGTGCTACCGAGCGAAGACAGGGTTTCTACGAGCAGTACTTC	CATERRQGFYEQYF
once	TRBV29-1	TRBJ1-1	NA	TGCAGCGTAGACGGTCAGAACACTGAAGCTTTCTTT	CSVDGQNTEAFF
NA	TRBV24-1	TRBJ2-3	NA	TGTGCCACCAGTGCCATCACAGGTACGCAGTATTTT	CATSAITGTQYF